This T cell receptor beta chain came from a study of blood T cells in healthy people across ages. PCR was performed a second time for about 7 to 11 cycles using a sample-barcoded 5' primer and a J-beta primer mix. TCRdb re-derived calls from the 5' RACE reads in MiXCR, one entry per CDR3 protein. This table has approximately 810,000 distinct CDR3 sequences, 29% appearing once. On this clonotype itself: Being one base from a much bigger clone, this may be a read error.

The source is a woman older than 75 in good health. Sequenced material: blood.

The CDR3 DNA follows: TGCGCCAGCAGGCCCCGCGGACAGGGGAACAAGCAGTACTTC. Its protein is CASRPRGQGNKQYF. The V and J genes are TRBV10-2 and TRBJ2-7; the match to TRBD1 covers 9 bases. J lost 8 bases, V lost 6 bases, and 11 bases had no gene match. CDR1 and CDR2 from the germline V gene are WSHSY and SAAADI. The CDR3 length is 14 residues.